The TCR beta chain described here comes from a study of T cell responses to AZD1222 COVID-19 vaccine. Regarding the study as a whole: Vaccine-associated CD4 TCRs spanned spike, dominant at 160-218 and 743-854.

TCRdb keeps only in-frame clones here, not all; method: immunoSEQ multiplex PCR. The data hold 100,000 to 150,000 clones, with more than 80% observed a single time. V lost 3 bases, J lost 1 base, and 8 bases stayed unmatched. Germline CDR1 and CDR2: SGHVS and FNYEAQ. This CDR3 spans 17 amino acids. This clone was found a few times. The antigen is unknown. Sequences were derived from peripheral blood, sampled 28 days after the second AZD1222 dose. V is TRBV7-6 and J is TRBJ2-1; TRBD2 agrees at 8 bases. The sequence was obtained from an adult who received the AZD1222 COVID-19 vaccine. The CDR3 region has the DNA TGTGCCAGCAGCTTCGCCGGACTAGCCTTATCCTACAATGAGCAGTTCTTC. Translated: CASSFAGLALSYNEQFF.